This T cell receptor beta chain was captured in a study of radiotherapy plus CTLA-4 blockade in lung cancer. Study background: Objective responses arose in approximately 20% of patients, and 25% to 35% experienced disease control.

Only in-frame clones appear in the TCRdb table, and some are missing; sequencing was by immunoSEQ multiplex PCR. There are 70,000 to 100,000 clones in the sample; more than 75% occur only once, and approximately 2% lies in the top ten. Of note for this clone: Its cognate antigen is unknown.

CTLA-4 blockade using ipilimumab, together with focal radiation, was received by patients with chemo-refractory metastatic non-small-cell lung cancer. CDR1 and CDR2 (germline): LNHDA, SQIVND (reference sequence). CDR3 length: 14 amino acids. The V segment lost 2 bases and the J segment 5 bases; nucleotides outside the gene matches: 4. Whole-study findings and limits: Alongside interferon-beta, early blood T cell clone dynamics were reportedly the best predictor of response. Tumor-origin TCR clones grew in blood after radiotherapy plus ipilimumab.

The chain uses TRBV19 and TRBJ1-1, with 8 bases that match TRBD1. The input for sequencing was peripheral blood, taken from a patient treated with radiotherapy plus ipilimumab. The clonotype comes from a human donor with non-small cell lung cancer who had a partial response to radiotherapy plus ipilimumab. The CDR3 protein is CASSISRGRTEAFF. CDR3 DNA: TGTGCCAGTAGTATAAGCAGGGGGCGAACTGAAGCTTTCTTT.